The 13 T cell receptor beta chains reported below all come from one sample, sequenced in a study of T cell repertoires in cytomegalovirus infection (dated by TCRdb to the late 2010s). This specimen's treatment or condition label, interpreted: in vitro stimulation with specific CMV peptide epitopes to enrich CMV-specific T cells. TCRdb records Illumina HiSeq 1500 as the sequencer. TCRdb cleaned the public reads at Q25 with fastp, built clones with MiXCR and kept in-frame beta chains. CDR3 protein duplicates are merged, each entry listing the most common genes and DNA. The sample table records some 270,000 distinct CDR3 sequences; 20% to 25% of these occur just once. Approximately 20% of the sample belongs to the ten largest clones. No antigens are known for them. Here the sequenced sample was cultured PBMCs, taken from culture after CMV antigen stimulation. The source is a human donor in good health (CMV status not recorded). Some clones in this sample may be carry-over from other donors' samples.

The J gene is TRBJ1-1, the V gene TRBV6-2 or TRBV6-3; TRBD1 aligns across 8 bases. CDR1 and CDR2 (germline): MNHEY, SVGEGT. The CDR3 totals 12 residues. V lost 8 bases to trimming and J lost 7 bases; unmatched junction nucleotides: 6. The CDR3 sequence: CASGGQVIEAFF. CDR3 sequence (DNA): TGTGCCAGCGGGGGACAGGTAATTGAAGCTTTCTTT.

In its sample, this clonotype was seen many times. This rearrangement joins TRBV20-1 to TRBJ1-6; no clear D gene. V lost 0 bases and J lost 6, with 15 bases in between. Germline CDR1 and CDR2: DFQATT and SNEGSKA (reference sequence). The CDR3 contains 16 residues. The CDR3 bases are TGCAGTGCTAGAGATTTATCCGGGCTAAGTAATTCACCCCTCCACTTT. Protein product: CSARDLSGLSNSPLHF.

J is TRBJ2-3 and V is TRBV12-3 or TRBV12-4; D unclear. This CDR3 is built from 17 residues. V was pared by 5 bases and J by 2 bases, with 20 bases between. The CDR3 sequence: CASSLAGPRVNTDTQYF. The CDR3 nucleotides are TGTGCCAGCAGTCTTGCCGGGCCAAGGGTTAACACAGATACGCAGTATTTT.

A few counts support this clonotype. The chain uses TRBV6-2 or TRBV6-3 and TRBJ2-7; D remains unclear. Germline V gives CDR1 MNHEY, CDR2 SVGEGT. The CDR3 is 11 amino acids. Trimming stripped 5 bases from V and 3 bases from J, with 5 bases between. CDR3 sequence (DNA): TGTGCCAGCAGTGAGTTCTACGAGCAGTACTTC. This gives the protein CASSEFYEQYF.

The chain joins TRBV5-1 to TRBJ1-2; D gene unclear. Germline V CDR1 and CDR2: SGHRS, YFSETQ. V was trimmed by 1 base and J by 0 bases, leaving 4 bases between them. The CDR3 length is 13 residues. CDR3 DNA sequence: TGCGCCAGCAGCTTGCACCCTAACTATGGCTACACCTTC. The encoded protein is CASSLHPNYGYTF.

The chain employs TRBV6-1 and TRBJ2-1, with TRBD2 as a possible D gene (6 bases). The length of the CDR3 is 15 residues. The V gene lost 10 bases and the J gene lost 6 bases, with 22 bases spanning the gap. Germline V CDR1 and CDR2: MNHNS, SASEGT. The CDR3 spells CATTNRGRRGNEQFF. The CDR3 nucleotides read TGTGCCACCACTAATCGGGGGAGAAGGGGCAATGAGCAGTTCTTC.

The chain carries TRBV28 and TRBJ1-6; TRBD1 aligns across 8 bases. Looked up from germline, CDR1 is MDHEN and CDR2 is SYDVKM. J gave up 4 bases and V 8 bases, and 10 bases lay outside the gene matches. This CDR3 contains 16 residues. CDR3 in DNA: TGTGCCAGCGGGGGACAGGCTCATGATTATAATTCACCCCTCCACTTT. This gives the protein CASGGQAHDYNSPLHF.

V usage is TRBV7-9 and J usage is TRBJ1-4; the match to TRBD1 covers 8 bases. Germline CDR1 SEHNR, CDR2 FQNEAQ (reference sequence). The CDR3 contains 15 residues. V lost 2 bases and J lost 5; bases outside the gene matches: 4. This CDR3 is CASSLMTGENEKLFF. DNA of the CDR3: TGTGCCAGCAGCTTAATGACAGGGGAAAATGAAAAACTGTTTTTT.

The V gene is TRBV27, the J gene TRBJ2-1; 8 bases are shared with TRBD2. The length of the CDR3 is 15 residues. Looked up from germline, CDR1 is MNHEY and CDR2 is SMNVEV (reference sequence). V dropped 3 bases and J dropped 8; count of bases not matched to a gene: 9. The CDR3 sequence is CASSFVGRGRYEQFF. CDR3 DNA: TGTGCCAGCAGTTTTGTCGGGAGGGGGAGATATGAGCAGTTCTTC.

This clonotype was counted only a few times. The CDR3: CASRDTGSTGELFF. CDR3 sequence (DNA): TGTGCCAGCAGAGACACAGGGTCCACCGGGGAGCTGTTTTTT. The genes are TRBV6-6 and TRBJ2-2; possible D gene TRBD1, 6 bases. The CDR3 extends over 14 amino acids. From germline, CDR1 is MNHNY and CDR2 SVGAGI (reference sequence). Trimming removed 6 bases from V and 4 bases from J, with 12 bases in between.

This clonotype appeared many times. The CDR3 bases are TGTGCCAGCAGGAGGACCGGGACTAGCGGGAGCGATACGCAGTATTTT. This codes for CASRRTGTSGSDTQYF. This chain uses TRBV6-1 with TRBJ2-3; 14 nucleotides agree with TRBD2. The CDR3 loop spans 16 amino acids. V lost 6 bases and J lost 6; bases outside the gene matches: 8. The germline CDR1 and CDR2 sequences are MNHNS and SASEGT.

This chain uses TRBV24-1 with TRBJ1-2, with 7 bases that match TRBD1. V gave up 4 bases and J gave up 3 bases; unmatched junction bases: 7. Germline values: CDR1 KGHDR, CDR2 SFDVKD. This CDR3 has 15 residues. In DNA form, the CDR3 reads TGTGCCACCAGTGACCCGGGACAGTCCTACTATGGCTACACCTTC. Residues: CATSDPGQSYYGYTF.

V gene TRBV20-1 combines with J gene TRBJ2-5; 8 bases map to TRBD2. Germline-derived CDR1 and CDR2 are DFQATT and SNEGSKA (reference sequence). Losses at the gene ends were 4 bases for V and 0 bases for J; bases not matched to a gene: 7. There are 15 residues in the CDR3. The CDR3 region is CSATTSGSDQETQYF. Written as DNA, the CDR3 is TGCAGTGCTACGACCAGCGGGAGCGACCAAGAGACCCAGTACTTC.